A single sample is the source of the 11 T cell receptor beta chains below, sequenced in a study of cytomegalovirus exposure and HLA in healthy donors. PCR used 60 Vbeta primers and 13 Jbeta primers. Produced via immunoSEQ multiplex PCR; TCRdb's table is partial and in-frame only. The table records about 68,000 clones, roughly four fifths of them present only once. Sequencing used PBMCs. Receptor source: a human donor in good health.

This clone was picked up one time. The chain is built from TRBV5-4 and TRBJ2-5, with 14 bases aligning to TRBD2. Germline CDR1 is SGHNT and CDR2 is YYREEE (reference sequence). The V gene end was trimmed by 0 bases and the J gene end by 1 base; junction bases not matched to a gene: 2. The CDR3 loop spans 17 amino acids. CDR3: CASSLGGLAGAQETQYF. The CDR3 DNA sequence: TGTGCCAGCAGCTTGGGGGGACTAGCGGGGGCCCAAGAGACCCAGTACTTC.

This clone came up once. The CDR3 reads CASSWGGALQETQYF. The CDR3 DNA follows: TGCGCCAGCAGCTGGGGGGGGGCGCTACAAGAGACCCAGTACTTC. This chain uses TRBV5-1 with TRBJ2-5, with a weak D call TRBD2 (7 bases). The CDR3 length is 15 residues. CDR1 and CDR2 (germline): SGHRS, YFSETQ. Trimming cost V 3 bases and J 2 bases, with 14 bases left between them.

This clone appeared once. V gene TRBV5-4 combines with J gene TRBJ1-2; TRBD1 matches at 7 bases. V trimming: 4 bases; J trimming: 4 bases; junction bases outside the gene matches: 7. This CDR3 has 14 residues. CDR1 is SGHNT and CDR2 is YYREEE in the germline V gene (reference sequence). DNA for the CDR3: TGTGCCAGCAGCCCCGGACAGGAGATCTATGGCTACACCTTC. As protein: CASSPGQEIYGYTF.

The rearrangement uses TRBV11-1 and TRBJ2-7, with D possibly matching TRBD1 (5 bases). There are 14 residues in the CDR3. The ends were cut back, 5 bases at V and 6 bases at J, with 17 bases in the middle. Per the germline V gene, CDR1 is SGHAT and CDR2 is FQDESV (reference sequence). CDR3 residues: CASSRLSGKSEQYF. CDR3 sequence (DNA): TGTGCCAGCAGCCGTTTGTCAGGGAAGAGCGAGCAGTACTTC. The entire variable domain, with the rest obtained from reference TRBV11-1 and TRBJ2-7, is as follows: EAEVAQSPRYKITEKSQAVAFWCDPISGHATLYWYRQILGQGPELLVQFQDESVVDDSQLPKDRFSAERLKGVDSTLKIQPAELGDSAMYLCASSRLSGKSEQYFGPGTRLTVT.

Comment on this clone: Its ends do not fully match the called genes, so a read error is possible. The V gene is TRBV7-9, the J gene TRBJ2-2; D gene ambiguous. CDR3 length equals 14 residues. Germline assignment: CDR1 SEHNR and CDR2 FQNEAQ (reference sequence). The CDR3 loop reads CSSSRGPDTGELFF. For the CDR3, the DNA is TGTTCCAGCAGCCGCGGCCCCGACACCGGGGAGCTGTTTTTT.

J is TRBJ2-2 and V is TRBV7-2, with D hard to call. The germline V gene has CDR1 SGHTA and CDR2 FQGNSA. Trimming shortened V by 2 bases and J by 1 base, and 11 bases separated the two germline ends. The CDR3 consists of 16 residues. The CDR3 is CASSLSPPMNTGELFF. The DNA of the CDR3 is TGTGCCAGCAGCTTATCACCACCTATGAACACCGGGGAGCTGTTTTTT.

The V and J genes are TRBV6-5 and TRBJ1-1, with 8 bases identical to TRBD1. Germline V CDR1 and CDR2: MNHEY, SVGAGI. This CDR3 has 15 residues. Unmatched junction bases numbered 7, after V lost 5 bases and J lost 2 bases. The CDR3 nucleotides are TGTGCCAGCAGTGCAGGGGACAGGAGAAACACTGAAGCTTTCTTT. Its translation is CASSAGDRRNTEAFF.

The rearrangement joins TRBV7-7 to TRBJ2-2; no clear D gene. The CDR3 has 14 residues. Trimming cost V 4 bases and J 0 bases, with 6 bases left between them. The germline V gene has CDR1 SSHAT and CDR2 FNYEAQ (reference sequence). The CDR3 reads CASSSTSNTGELFF. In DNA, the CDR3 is TGTGCCAGCAGCTCTACCTCGAACACCGGGGAGCTGTTTTTT.

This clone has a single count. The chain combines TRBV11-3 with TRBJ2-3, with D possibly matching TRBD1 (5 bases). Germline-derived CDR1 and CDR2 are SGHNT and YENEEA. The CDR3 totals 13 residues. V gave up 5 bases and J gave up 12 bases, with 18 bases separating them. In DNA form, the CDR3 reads TGTGCCAGCAGCGCACTCCCTCCAAGGGGCCAGTATTTT. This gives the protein CASSALPPRGQYF. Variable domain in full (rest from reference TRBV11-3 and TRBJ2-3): EAGVVQSPRYKIIEKKQPVAFWCNPISGHNTLYWYLQNLGQGPELLIRYENEEAVDDSQLPKDRFSAERLKGVDSTLKIQPAELGDSAVYLCASSALPPRGQYFGPGTRLTVL.

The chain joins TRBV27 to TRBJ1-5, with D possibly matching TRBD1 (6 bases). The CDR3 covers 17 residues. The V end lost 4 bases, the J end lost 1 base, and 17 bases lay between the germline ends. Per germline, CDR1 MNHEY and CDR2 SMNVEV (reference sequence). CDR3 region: CASSYRDPQVSNQPQHF. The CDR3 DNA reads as TGTGCCAGCAGTTACAGGGACCCGCAAGTAAGCAATCAGCCCCAGCATTTT.

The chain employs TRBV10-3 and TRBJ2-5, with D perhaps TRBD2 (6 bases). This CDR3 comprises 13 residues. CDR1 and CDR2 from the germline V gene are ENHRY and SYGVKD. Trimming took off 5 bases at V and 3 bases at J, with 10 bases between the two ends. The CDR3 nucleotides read TGTGCCATCAGTTCCTCGGGGGAAGAGACCCAGTACTTC. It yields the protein CAISSSGEETQYF.